This TCR beta chain was recorded in a study of T cells in Graves' hyperthyroidism and ophthalmopathy. Broader study findings: Most clonotypes that expanded in the thyroid above 0.001 also showed up in blood. A 13 V-J signature model discriminated ophthalmopathy versus stable hyperthyroidism.

V lost 0 bases and J lost 8; bases outside the gene matches: 4. The germline gives CDR1 DFQATT, CDR2 SNEGSKA (reference sequence). This CDR3 has 15 amino acids. This clonotype was seen at least ten times. The antigen remains undetermined. RNA transcripts provided the source from which TCR beta CDR3 regions were amplified. The TCR CDR3 was amplified in a first-round RT-PCR using the HTBI primer set. TCRdb passed the multiplex PCR reads through MiXCR, listing each CDR3 protein once. The sample has approximately 530,000 distinct CDR3 sequences, 16% seen once. The sequencing sample was made of blood. The source is a woman aged 18-35 years with Graves' hyperthyroidism. The chain couples TRBV20-1 to TRBJ1-6; 10 bases match TRBD1. The CDR3 region is CSARDRQGAYSPLHF. The CDR3 nucleotides read TGCAGTGCTAGAGATCGACAGGGGGCTTATTCACCCCTCCACTTT.